The 25 T cell receptor beta chains below all came from one sample that was sequenced in a study of T cells in Graves' hyperthyroidism and ophthalmopathy. Amplified regions were TCR beta CDR3 sequences from RNA transcripts. First-round RT-PCR with HTBI primers amplified the TCR CDR3 region. TCRdb re-called the multiplex PCR reads with MiXCR, one entry per CDR3 protein. This sample has more than 450,000 distinct CDR3 sequences; about 15% occur once, and the top ten carry around 14%. Sequences were obtained from blood. The source of these receptors is a middle-aged woman with Graves' hyperthyroidism.

This clonotype was counted at least ten times. This rearrangement joins TRBV2 to TRBJ2-7, with D possibly matching TRBD2 (6 bases). The CDR3 contains 12 residues. V dropped 8 bases and J dropped 3 bases, with 11 bases sitting between them. Germline CDR1 and CDR2: SNHLY and FYNNEI. The CDR3 DNA sequence: TGTGCCAGCCTCGGGAGCGTCTACGAGCAGTACTTC. This translates into CASLGSVYEQYF.

The chain joins TRBV12-3 or TRBV12-4 to TRBJ2-6; 7 nucleotides match TRBD2. This CDR3 comprises 20 residues. V trimming: 3 bases; J trimming: 0 bases; junction bases outside the gene matches: 14. The CDR3 DNA reads as TGTGCCAGCAGTTTTCGCAGTTGGGGGGGAACATCCTCTGGGGCCAACGTCCTGACTTTC. Amino acids: CASSFRSWGGTSSGANVLTF.

CDR3: CSVETGVTNEKLFF. The CDR3 DNA follows: TGCAGCGTCGAAACGGGAGTGACTAATGAAAAACTGTTTTTT. J is TRBJ1-4 and V is TRBV29-1; D gene unclear. Germline V gene data show CDR1 as SQVTM and CDR2 as ANQGSEA. This CDR3 is built from 14 residues. V was cut by 6 bases and J by 2 bases, with 13 bases left in between. The whole variable domain, filled in from reference TRBV29-1 and TRBJ1-4, reads SAVISQKPSRDICQRGTSLTIQCQVDSQVTMMFWYRQQPGQSLTLIATANQGSEATYESGFVIDKFPISRPNLTFSTLTVSNMSPEDSSIYLCSVETGVTNEKLFFGSGTQLSVL.

Note on this clonotype: A much bigger clone sits one base away, suggesting this may be a read error. V usage is TRBV5-1 and J usage is TRBJ1-2; D gene ambiguous. With 4 bases removed from V and 0 bases from J, the gap between germline ends came to 19 bases. Germline V CDR1 and CDR2: SGHRS, YFSETQ. This CDR3 comprises 17 residues. The CDR3: CASSKNSWRGTNYGYTF. The CDR3 coding sequence is TGCGCCAGCAGCAAAAACTCATGGCGGGGTACTAACTATGGCTACACCTTC. The full variable domain, its missing parts supplied by reference TRBV5-1 and TRBJ1-2, is KAGVTQTPRYLIKTRGQQVTLSCSPISGHRSVSWYQQTPGQGLQFLFEYFSETQRNKGNFPGRFSGRQFSNSRSEMNVSTLELGDSALYLCASSKNSWRGTNYGYTFGSGTRLTVV.

Ten or more counts support this clonotype. V usage is TRBV2 and J usage is TRBJ1-1, with a weak D call TRBD1 (6 bases). Per germline, CDR1 SNHLY and CDR2 FYNNEI. V was pared by 7 bases and J by 3 bases, with 15 bases between. The CDR3 contains 14 residues. The CDR3: CASNLDSSYTEAFF. The CDR3, as DNA: TGTGCCAGCAACCTGGACAGTTCCTACACTGAAGCTTTCTTT. Together with reference TRBV2 and TRBJ1-1, the CDR3 gives the full variable domain: EPEVTQTPSHQVTQMGQEVILRCVPISNHLYFYWYRQILGQKVEFLVSFYNNEISEKSEIFDDQFSVERPDGSNFTLKIRSTKLEDSAMYFCASNLDSSYTEAFFGQGTRLTVV.

The gene calls are TRBV29-1 and TRBJ2-2, with TRBD1 matching 11 bases. The CDR3 spans 15 residues. V lost 8 bases, J lost 4 bases, and 9 bases stayed unmatched. Germline loops: CDR1 SQVTM, CDR2 ANQGSEA. Here the CDR3 reads CSFSGDRGGTGELFF. CDR3 DNA: TGCAGCTTCTCTGGGGACAGGGGGGGCACCGGGGAGCTGTTTTTT.

The sample holds many counts of this clonotype. The rearrangement links TRBV28 to TRBJ2-7; TRBD1 agrees at 9 bases. V shed 6 bases and J 2 bases; nucleotides not matched to a gene: 11. CDR1 and CDR2 (germline): MDHEN, SYDVKM. The CDR3 length is 16 residues. CDR3 loop: CASSFDRDRATYEQYF. The CDR3, as DNA: TGTGCCAGCAGCTTCGACCGGGACAGGGCTACCTACGAGCAGTACTTC.

This clonotype was recorded at least ten times. This chain joins TRBV20-1 and TRBJ2-1, with 10 bases identical to TRBD2. The CDR3 spans 18 residues. CDR1 DFQATT and CDR2 SNEGSKA come from the germline V gene (reference sequence). The trim removed 4 bases at V and 5 bases at J, leaving 17 bases unmatched. CDR3 protein: CSAISPLAGDFEHNEQFF. Written as DNA, the CDR3 is TGCAGTGCTATTTCGCCCCTAGCGGGAGATTTTGAGCACAATGAGCAGTTCTTC.

The V call is TRBV19, the J call TRBJ2-1, with 10 bases fitting TRBD1. Germline V gene data show CDR1 as LNHDA and CDR2 as SQIVND (reference sequence). The ends lost 3 bases at V and 8 bases at J; junction bases unmatched: 4. The CDR3 loop spans 14 amino acids. The CDR3 here is CASSMTGGQDEQFF. DNA for the CDR3: TGTGCCAGTAGTATGACAGGGGGCCAGGATGAGCAGTTCTTC.

This clonotype came up many times. The genes are TRBV20-1 and TRBJ2-4; D may correspond to TRBD1 or TRBD2 (6 bases each). Germline assignment: CDR1 DFQATT and CDR2 SNEGSKA (reference sequence). The length of the CDR3 is 13 residues. V was shortened by 6 bases and J by 5 bases, with 14 bases between the two germline ends. In DNA, the CDR3 is TGCAGTGCCAGGGGAGGAGCGGAAAACATTCAGTACTTC. The encoded protein is CSARGGAENIQYF.

This chain links TRBV6-2 or TRBV6-3 with TRBJ2-7, with D maybe TRBD2 (6 bases). Trimming removed 7 bases at V and 4 bases at J, with 20 bases between. This CDR3 region has 15 residues. CDR1 and CDR2 from the germline V gene are MNHEY and SVGEGT. The CDR3, as DNA: TGTGCCAGCACCGCTACTCTAGCGTTGAAATACGAGCAGTACTTC. Its translation: CASTATLALKYEQYF.

Points on this clonotype: A read error is possible here, since a much larger clone lies one base away. The chain links TRBV28 to TRBJ2-7; D tentatively reads TRBD1 or TRBD2 (5 bases each). The germline V and J ends were trimmed by 9 bases and 0 bases, with 15 bases remaining between them. Germline values: CDR1 MDHEN, CDR2 SYDVKM. The CDR3 sequence is 14 residues long. The CDR3 bases are TGTGCCAGATCCGGGACGGAGAGCTCCTACGAGCAGTACTTC. This gives the protein CARSGTESSYEQYF.

V is TRBV7-8 and J is TRBJ1-2; D perhaps matches TRBD1 (5 bases). There are 14 residues in the CDR3. The V end lost 3 bases, the J end lost 8 bases, and 16 bases lay between the germline ends. Germline lookup yields CDR1 SGHVS and CDR2 FQNEAQ. The CDR3 region is CASSFRDLRSGYTF. DNA of the CDR3: TGTGCCAGCAGCTTCAGGGACCTCCGGTCGGGCTACACCTTC.

The chain joins TRBV19 to TRBJ1-5; D may be TRBD1 (6 bases). Per germline, CDR1 LNHDA and CDR2 SQIVND (reference sequence). V gave up 10 bases and J gave up 4 bases, with 23 bases separating them. The CDR3 is 16 amino acids. CDR3 residues: CATSRRRDITNQPQHF. CDR3 nucleotide sequence: TGTGCCACCTCTAGACGCCGGGACATCACGAATCAGCCCCAGCATTTT.

The CDR3 bases are TGTGCCTGGAGTAGAGTTAGACAGTCGAACACTGAAGCTTTCTTT. Translated: CAWSRVRQSNTEAFF. The chain couples TRBV30 to TRBJ1-1, with D possibly being TRBD1 (5 bases). Trimming cost V 2 bases and J 1 base, with 14 bases left between them. Germline V CDR1 and CDR2: GTSNPN, SVGIG (reference sequence). This CDR3 has 15 residues.

This chain uses TRBV5-1 with TRBJ2-1, with TRBD2 matching over 10 bases. The CDR3 runs 15 residues. Trimming took 0 bases from V and 10 from J; bases not matched to a gene: 7. The V gene's germline CDR1 is SGHRS and CDR2 YFSETQ. The CDR3 bases are TGCGCCAGCAGCTTGGCTAGCGGGGGATCTGGGGAGCAGTTCTTC. Translating gives CASSLASGGSGEQFF.

CDR3: CASNDGDNSPLHF. The CDR3 DNA follows: TGCGCCAGCAATGATGGGGACAATTCACCCCTCCACTTT. This chain links TRBV10-1 with TRBJ1-6; possibly TRBD1 for D (5 bases). Germline CDR1 reads WNHNN; CDR2 reads SYGVQD (reference sequence). The CDR3 runs 13 residues. Trimming shortened V by 7 bases and J by 7 bases, and 11 bases separated the two germline ends.

This chain connects TRBV3-1 to TRBJ2-2, with D possibly being TRBD2 (8 bases). The CDR3 length is 17 residues. The germline V and J ends were trimmed by 4 bases and 4 bases, with 19 bases remaining between them. CDR1 and CDR2 (germline): LGHDT, YNNKEL (reference sequence). CDR3 DNA: TGTGCCAGCAGCCTTAAATTGACAGGGACTAGCACCGGGGAGCTGTTTTTT. Its translation is CASSLKLTGTSTGELFF.

This clonotype was found many times. The CDR3 region has the DNA TGTGCCAGCAAAGGACCCAAGAACACTGAAGCTTTCTTT. Encoded protein: CASKGPKNTEAFF. V and J are TRBV28 and TRBJ1-1; no reliable D call. CDR1 and CDR2 (germline): MDHEN, SYDVKM. The CDR3 totals 13 residues. V lost 7 bases, J lost 1 base, and 10 bases lay in between.

At least ten counts were recorded for this clonotype. The CDR3 here is CASSFAGEGTQYF. The CDR3 nucleotides are TGTGCCAGCAGCTTCGCGGGAGAAGGCACGCAGTATTTT. The rearrangement links TRBV7-2 to TRBJ2-3; TRBD2 aligns across 7 bases. The V and J ends lost 3 bases and 9 bases, in that order; junction bases with no gene match: 6. This CDR3 comprises 13 residues. CDR1 SGHTA and CDR2 FQGNSA come from the germline V gene.

At least ten counts were recorded for this clonotype. The genes are TRBV5-1 and TRBJ2-7; 15 bases line up with TRBD2. After removal of 4 bases from V and 4 bases from J, the junction contained 6 bases not matched to a gene. Germline values: CDR1 SGHRS, CDR2 YFSETQ. CDR3 length: 16 amino acids. DNA for the CDR3: TGCGCCAGCAGCCTCCTGGGACTAGCGGGAGGATACGAGCAGTACTTC. Its protein product is CASSLLGLAGGYEQYF.

This clonotype was seen a few times. This rearrangement joins TRBV27 to TRBJ1-4; 7 bases match TRBD1. This CDR3 comprises 14 residues. Germline V gene sequence: CDR1 MNHEY, CDR2 SMNVEV (reference sequence). V lost 7 bases, J lost 3 bases, and 5 bases stayed unmatched. CDR3 DNA sequence: TGTGCCAGCAAAACAGGGGCGTCTAATGAAAAACTGTTTTTT. Protein: CASKTGASNEKLFF.

There are many counts of this clonotype. The chain couples TRBV4-1 to TRBJ1-1; maybe TRBD1 (6 bases). V lost 4 bases and J 7 bases, leaving 19 bases between the germline ends. Germline assignment: CDR1 MGHRA and CDR2 YSYEKL. CDR3 length: 15 amino acids. CDR3 nucleotides: TGCGCCAGCAGCCCCATCTATACAGGGTTCGGTGAAGCTTTCTTT. Translation: CASSPIYTGFGEAFF.

The table lists this clonotype with many counts. J is TRBJ1-5 and V is TRBV12-3 or TRBV12-4; maybe TRBD1 (5 bases). The CDR3 consists of 13 residues. Trimming cost V 3 bases and J 11 bases, with 14 bases left between them. CDR3 nucleotide sequence: TGTGCCAGCAGTTTGGGGGGGTCCTTTGCCCAGCATTTT. It encodes CASSLGGSFAQHF.

This clonotype was observed a handful of times. V and J are TRBV2 and TRBJ2-1; 11 bases line up with TRBD2. CDR1 is SNHLY, CDR2 FYNNEI, per germline. With 6 bases clipped from V and 7 bases from J, the junction kept 5 bases outside the gene matches. The CDR3 consists of 14 residues. This CDR3 is CASSPTSGSNEQFF. CDR3 sequence (DNA): TGTGCCAGCAGCCCAACTAGCGGGAGTAATGAGCAGTTCTTC.